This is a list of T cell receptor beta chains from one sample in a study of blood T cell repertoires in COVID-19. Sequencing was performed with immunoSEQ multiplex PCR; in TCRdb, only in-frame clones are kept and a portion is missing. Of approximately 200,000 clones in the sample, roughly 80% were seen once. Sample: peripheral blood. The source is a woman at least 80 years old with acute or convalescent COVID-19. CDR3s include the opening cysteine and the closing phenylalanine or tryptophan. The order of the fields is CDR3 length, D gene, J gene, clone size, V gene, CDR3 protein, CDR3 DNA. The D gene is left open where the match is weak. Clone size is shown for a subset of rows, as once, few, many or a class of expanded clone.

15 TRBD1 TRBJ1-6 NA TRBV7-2 CASSSRDRSNSPLHF TGTGCCAGCAGCTCCCGGGACAGGTCCAATTCACCCCTCCACTTT
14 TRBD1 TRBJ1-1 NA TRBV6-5 CASSLDRGLTEAFF TGTGCCAGCAGCCTCGACAGGGGGCTCACTGAAGCTTTCTTT
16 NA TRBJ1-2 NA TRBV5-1 CASSLAWQGEGYGYTF TGCGCCAGCAGCTTGGCCTGGCAGGGTGAAGGCTATGGCTACACCTTC
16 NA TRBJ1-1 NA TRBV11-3 CASSLGGGQFGTEAFF TGTGCCAGCAGCCTTGGAGGCGGACAGTTCGGCACTGAAGCTTTCTTT
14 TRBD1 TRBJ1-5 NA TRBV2 CASSRTGDNQPQHF TGTGCCAGCAGTCGGACAGGGGACAATCAGCCCCAGCATTTT
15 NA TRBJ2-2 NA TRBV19 CASTSDSGATGELFF TGTGCCAGTACCTCGGATAGCGGAGCCACCGGGGAGCTGTTTTTT
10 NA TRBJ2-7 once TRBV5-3 CANSDPRGYF TGTGCCAACTCGGACCCTAGGGGGTACTTC
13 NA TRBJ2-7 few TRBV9 CASSVDYGLQQYF TGTGCCAGCAGCGTAGATTATGGGCTCCAGCAGTACTTC
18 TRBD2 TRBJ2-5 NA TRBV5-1 CASSLVPLAGGIQETQYF TGCGCCAGCAGCTTGGTCCCGCTAGCGGGGGGAATCCAAGAGACCCAGTACTTC
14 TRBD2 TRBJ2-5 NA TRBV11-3 CASAKVAGGETQYF TGTGCCAGCGCAAAGGTGGCGGGGGGAGAGACCCAGTACTTC
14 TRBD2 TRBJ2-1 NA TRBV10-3 CAIKVGGPYNEQFF TGTGCCATCAAGGTGGGAGGGCCCTACAATGAGCAGTTCTTC
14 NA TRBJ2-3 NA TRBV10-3 CAISADTGRDTQYF TGTGCCATCAGTGCAGACACAGGAAGAGATACGCAGTATTTT
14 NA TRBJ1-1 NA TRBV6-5 CASSYDIENTEAFF TGTGCCAGCAGTTACGACATCGAGAACACTGAAGCTTTCTTT
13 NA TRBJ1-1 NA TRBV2 CASRETGFTEAFF TGTGCCAGCAGAGAAACAGGGTTTACTGAAGCTTTCTTT
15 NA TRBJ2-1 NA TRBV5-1 CASSLSPGDHNEQFF TGCGCCAGCAGCTTGTCTCCGGGAGATCACAATGAGCAGTTCTTC
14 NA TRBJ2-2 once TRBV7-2 CASSLGGGLRELFF TGTGCCAGCAGCTTAGGGGGGGGGCTCCGGGAGCTGTTTTTT
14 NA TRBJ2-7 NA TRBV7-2 CASSLYRGGYEQYF TGTGCCAGCAGCTTGTACAGGGGGGGGTACGAGCAGTACTTC
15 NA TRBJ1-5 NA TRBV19 CASSIVIQEGLPQHF TGTGCCAGTAGTATAGTAATACAGGAGGGTCTCCCCCAGCATTTT
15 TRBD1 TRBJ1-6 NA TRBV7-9 CASSLSGTGSSPLHF TGTGCCAGCAGCTTATCTGGGACAGGGAGTTCACCCCTCCACTTT
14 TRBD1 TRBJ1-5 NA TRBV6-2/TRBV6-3 CASSQDRGGQPQHF TGTGCCAGCAGTCAAGACAGGGGCGGGCAGCCCCAGCATTTT
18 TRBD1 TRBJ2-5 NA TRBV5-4 CASSLTGWGQGVRETQYF TGTGCCAGCAGCTTGACAGGCTGGGGACAGGGGGTTCGTGAGACCCAGTACTTC
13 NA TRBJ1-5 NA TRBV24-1 CATSDLQGEGKHF TGTGCCACCAGTGATTTGCAAGGGGAGGGGAAACATTTT
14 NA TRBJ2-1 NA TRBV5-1 CASSLSAGLNEQFF TGCGCCAGCAGCTTGTCTGCAGGGCTCAATGAGCAGTTCTTC
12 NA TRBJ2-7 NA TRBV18 CASSRLSYEQYF TGTGCCAGCTCACGTCTCTCCTACGAGCAGTACTTC
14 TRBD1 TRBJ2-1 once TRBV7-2 CASSARQGYNEQFF TGTGCCAGCAGCGCTAGACAGGGCTACAATGAGCAGTTCTTC
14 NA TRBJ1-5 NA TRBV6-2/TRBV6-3 CASSLGAVHQPQHF TGTGCCAGCAGTTTGGGGGCAGTTCATCAGCCCCAGCATTTT
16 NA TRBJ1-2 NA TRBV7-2 CASSFGLRDSNYGYTF TGTGCCAGCAGCTTTGGGCTCCGAGACAGTAACTATGGCTACACCTTC
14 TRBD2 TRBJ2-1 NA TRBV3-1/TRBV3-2 CASSQALAGSEQFF TGTGCCAGCAGCCAAGCACTAGCGGGGAGTGAGCAGTTCTTC
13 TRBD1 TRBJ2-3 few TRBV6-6 CASSQDRESTQYF TGTGCCAGCAGCCAAGACAGGGAGTCTACGCAGTATTTT
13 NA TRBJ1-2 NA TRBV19 CASSLAEGYGYTF TGTGCCAGTAGTCTCGCCGAGGGTTATGGCTACACCTTC
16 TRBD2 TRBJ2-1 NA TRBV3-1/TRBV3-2 CASSQGLADTYNEQFF TGTGCCAGCAGCCAGGGACTAGCGGACACCTACAATGAGCAGTTCTTC
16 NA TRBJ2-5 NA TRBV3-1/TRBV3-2 CASSRRRGTPRGTQYF TGTGCCAGCAGCCGAAGAAGGGGGACCCCCCGAGGGACCCAGTACTTC
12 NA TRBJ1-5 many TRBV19 CASRDRDQPQHF TGTGCCAGTAGAGACAGAGATCAGCCCCAGCATTTT
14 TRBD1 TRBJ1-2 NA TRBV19 CASTEGQRGYGYTF TGTGCCAGTACCGAGGGACAGAGAGGCTATGGCTACACCTTC
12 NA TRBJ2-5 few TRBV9 CASSSREGTQYF TGTGCCAGCAGCTCCCGGGAAGGGACCCAGTACTTC
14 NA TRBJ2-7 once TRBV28 CASSSTVSGYEQYF TGTGCCAGCAGTTCAACAGTGTCGGGGTACGAGCAGTACTTC
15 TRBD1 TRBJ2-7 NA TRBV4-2 CASSPLSGQGYEQYF TGTGCCAGCAGCCCCCTTTCCGGACAGGGGTACGAGCAGTACTTC
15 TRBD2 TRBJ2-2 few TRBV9 CASSQGGPGTGELFF TGTGCCAGCAGCCAGGGAGGGCCGGGGACCGGGGAGCTGTTTTTT
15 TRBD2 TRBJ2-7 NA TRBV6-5 CASSLGRLADYEQYF TGTGCCAGCAGTTTGGGGCGCCTAGCGGACTACGAGCAGTACTTC
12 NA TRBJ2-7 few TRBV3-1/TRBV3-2 CASSQADNEQYF TGTGCCAGCAGCCAAGCAGACAACGAGCAGTACTTC
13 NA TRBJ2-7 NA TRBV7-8 CASSLLAAYEQYF TGTGCCAGCAGCTTACTAGCAGCCTACGAGCAGTACTTC
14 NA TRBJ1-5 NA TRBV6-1 CASSEALPNQPQHF TGTGCCAGCAGTGAAGCTCTACCCAATCAGCCCCAGCATTTT